The 16 T cell receptor beta chains given below trace back to one sample, sequenced in a study of blood T cell repertoires in COVID-19. The table came from immunoSEQ multiplex PCR; TCRdb's copy has only in-frame clones and leaves some out. This sample carries more than 100,000 clones, 81% of them seen once, and the ten largest clones take about 8.4%. Sequencing was performed on peripheral blood. Receptors were obtained from a woman aged 60-75 years with active or convalescent COVID-19.

V and J are TRBV28 and TRBJ2-3; weak D call: TRBD2 (5 bases). This CDR3 contains 16 residues. Deletions cut 5 bases from V and 2 bases from J, with 17 bases between. Germline V gives CDR1 MDHEN, CDR2 SYDVKM. The chain's CDR3 is CASSPIGERLTDTQYF. The CDR3 DNA reads as TGTGCCAGCAGTCCCATCGGGGAGAGGCTCACAGATACGCAGTATTTT.

This chain joins TRBV7-5 and TRBJ2-7; the table's D call of TRBD1 was not tested on the DNA. TRBV7-5 is shown as a pseudogene. CDR3 size: 16 residues. The CDR3 bases are TGTGCCAGAAGCCCTTCCCCGAGGGGGATCGGCTACGAGCAGTACTTC. Translation: CARSPSPRGIGYEQYF.

CDR3 sequence: CASSLDSQETQYF. The CDR3 region has the DNA TGTGCCAGCAGCTTAGACAGCCAAGAGACCCAGTACTTC. The chain uses TRBV11-1 and TRBJ2-5; D remains unclear. The CDR3 consists of 13 residues. V lost 1 base to trimming and J lost 1 base, with 4 bases between them. Germline V lookup: CDR1 SGHAT, CDR2 FQDESV (reference sequence). Variable domain in full (rest from reference TRBV11-1 and TRBJ2-5): EAEVAQSPRYKITEKSQAVAFWCDPISGHATLYWYRQILGQGPELLVQFQDESVVDDSQLPKDRFSAERLKGVDSTLKIQPAELGDSAMYLCASSLDSQETQYFGPGTRLLVL.

The chain employs TRBV14 and TRBJ2-5; 12 nucleotides align to TRBD1. Germline loops: CDR1 SGHDN, CDR2 FVKESK. This CDR3 spans 16 amino acids. The V segment lost 3 bases and the J segment 4 bases; nucleotides outside the gene matches: 6. CDR3 loop: CASSQGDRGPRETQYF. The CDR3 DNA is TGTGCCAGCAGCCAGGGGGACAGGGGGCCGAGAGAGACCCAGTACTTC.

CDR3 DNA sequence: TGTGCCATCAGTGTAGGGTGGACAGCAACTAATGAAAAACTGTTTTTT. Its translation: CAISVGWTATNEKLFF. V usage is TRBV10-3 and J usage is TRBJ1-4; the D gene is possibly TRBD1 (6 bases). The ends were cut back, 4 bases at V and 0 bases at J, with 12 bases in the middle. Germline V lookup: CDR1 ENHRY, CDR2 SYGVKD. The CDR3 sequence is 16 residues long.

Ten or more counts support this clone. V usage is TRBV24-1 and J usage is TRBJ2-1; the match to TRBD2 covers 11 bases. The V gene end was trimmed by 4 bases and the J gene end by 6 bases; junction bases not matched to a gene: 7. This CDR3 has 16 residues. Germline V gene lookup returns CDR1 KGHDR and CDR2 SFDVKD. CDR3 DNA: TGTGCCACCAGTGACCGTACTAGCGGGGGACTCAATGAGCAGTTCTTC. Protein sequence: CATSDRTSGGLNEQFF.

The V gene is TRBV28, the J gene TRBJ1-3; the D is unclear. Trimming stripped 3 bases from V and 1 base from J, with 10 bases between. CDR1 is MDHEN and CDR2 is SYDVKM in the germline V gene. This CDR3 contains 15 residues. Here the CDR3 reads CASSLAGKSGNTIYF. Here the CDR3 DNA reads TGTGCCAGCAGTTTGGCCGGGAAATCTGGAAACACCATATATTTT.

The J gene is TRBJ2-3, the V gene TRBV5-4, with 8 bases matching TRBD2. The V gene's germline CDR1 is SGHNT and CDR2 YYREEE (reference sequence). This CDR3 comprises 14 residues. The V and J ends lost 4 bases and 6 bases, in that order; junction bases with no gene match: 7. CDR3 coding DNA: TGTGCCAGCAGCCAGGGACTAGGATCGGATACGCAGTATTTT. This encodes CASSQGLGSDTQYF.

V is TRBV28 and J is TRBJ1-6; 8 bases line up with TRBD1. This CDR3 spans 16 amino acids. Germline lookup yields CDR1 MDHEN and CDR2 SYDVKM. The junction had 5 bases not matched to a gene; V was cut back by 7 bases and J by 0 bases. The CDR3: CASKTGGSSYNSPLHF. Written as DNA, the CDR3 is TGTGCCAGCAAAACAGGGGGGAGCTCCTATAATTCACCCCTCCACTTT.

The chain carries TRBV5-1 and TRBJ2-5, with a possible D match to TRBD1 (5 bases). Germline CDR1 SGHRS, CDR2 YFSETQ. CDR3 length: 15 amino acids. The V end lost 3 bases, the J end lost 0 bases, and 12 bases lay between the germline ends. The CDR3 DNA is TGCGCCAGCAGCTATGAAGACAGCTACCAAGAGACCCAGTACTTC. It encodes CASSYEDSYQETQYF. Drawing the rest from reference TRBV5-1 and TRBJ2-5, the complete variable domain is KAGVTQTPRYLIKTRGQQVTLSCSPISGHRSVSWYQQTPGQGLQFLFEYFSETQRNKGNFPGRFSGRQFSNSRSEMNVSTLELGDSALYLCASSYEDSYQETQYFGPGTRLLVL.

V usage is TRBV6-5 and J usage is TRBJ1-2, with D maybe TRBD1 (6 bases). V lost 5 bases and J 5 bases, leaving 12 bases between the germline ends. This CDR3 has 13 residues. Germline CDR1 and CDR2: MNHEY and SVGAGI. CDR3 sequence: CASSKRGGYGYTF. In DNA, the CDR3 is TGTGCCAGCAGTAAGAGGGGGGGATATGGCTACACCTTC.

The V gene is TRBV28, the J gene TRBJ2-3, with 14 bases identical to TRBD2. Looked up from germline, CDR1 is MDHEN and CDR2 is SYDVKM. Germline trimming cut 4 bases from V and 2 bases from J; bases unmatched to any gene: 8. The CDR3 extends over 18 amino acids. For the CDR3, the DNA is TGTGCCAGCAGTTGGGGGACTAGCGGGAGTGATCACACAGATACGCAGTATTTT. Protein: CASSWGTSGSDHTDTQYF.

CDR3 coding DNA: TGTGCCAGCAGCCAAGATTACGCTAGCGGCGGGGATGAGCAGTTCTTC. Translated, it gives CASSQDYASGGDEQFF. The chain uses TRBV3-1 (or the pseudogene TRBV3-2) and TRBJ2-1, with 7 bases fitting TRBD2. Germline loops: CDR1 LGHDT, CDR2 YNNKEL (reference sequence). This CDR3 spans 16 amino acids. Trimming at V came to 0 bases and at J to 8 bases, leaving 10 bases not matched to a gene.

V and J are TRBV11-2 and TRBJ2-1; 7 nucleotides agree with TRBD2. Germline CDR1 SGHAT, CDR2 FQNNGV. Unmatched junction bases numbered 9, after V lost 1 base and J lost 0 bases. There are 18 residues in the CDR3. The CDR3 here is CASSLGGSGLFSYNEQFF. The CDR3 DNA is TGTGCCAGCAGCTTAGGGGGTAGCGGGCTGTTCTCCTACAATGAGCAGTTCTTC.

The genes are TRBV5-1 and TRBJ2-2, with a weak D call TRBD2 (5 bases). Germline CDR1 reads SGHRS; CDR2 reads YFSETQ. CDR3 size: 14 residues. V lost 2 bases and J lost 5, with 10 bases in between. This chain's CDR3 is CASSFERGTGELFF. The DNA of the CDR3 is TGCGCCAGCAGCTTCGAACGGGGAACCGGGGAGCTGTTTTTT.

The CDR3 DNA sequence: TGTGCCAGCAGTTGGGTCTCAGGACAGGGGGCACGGCAGCCCCAGCATTTT. Its protein is CASSWVSGQGARQPQHF. The chain is built from TRBV28 and TRBJ1-5; 11 positions agree with TRBD1. From germline, CDR1 is MDHEN and CDR2 SYDVKM. Trimming cost V 4 bases and J 7 bases; bases outside gene matches: 12. The CDR3 loop spans 17 amino acids.